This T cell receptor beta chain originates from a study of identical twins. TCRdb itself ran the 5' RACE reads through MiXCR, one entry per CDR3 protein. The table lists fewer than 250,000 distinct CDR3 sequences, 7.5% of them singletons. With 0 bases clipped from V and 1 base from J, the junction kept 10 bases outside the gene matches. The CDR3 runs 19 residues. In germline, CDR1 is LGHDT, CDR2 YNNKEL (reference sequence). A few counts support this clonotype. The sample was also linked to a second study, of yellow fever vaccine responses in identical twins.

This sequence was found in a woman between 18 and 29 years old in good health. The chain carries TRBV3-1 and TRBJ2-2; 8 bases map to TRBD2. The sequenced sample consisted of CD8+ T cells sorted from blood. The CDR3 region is CASSQDPITSGWNTGELFF. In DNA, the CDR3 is TGTGCCAGCAGCCAAGACCCCATAACTAGCGGTTGGAACACCGGGGAGCTGTTTTTT.